This TCR beta chain was found in a study of T-cell reconstitution after alpha-beta-depleted transplantation in children. In this sample, this clonotype turned up a few times. The CDR3 covers 14 residues. Deletions cut 6 bases from V and 1 base from J, with 12 bases between. The V gene's germline CDR1 is LNHDA and CDR2 SQIVND (reference sequence). The authors prepared the TCRbeta library with unique molecular identifiers. In TCRdb, the PCR reads were re-called with MiXCR into one record per CDR3 protein. Among around 200,000 distinct CDR3 sequences listed, roughly 9% were seen once. Sequencing used PBMCs from the stem cell graft donor, obtained from the stem cell graft. The chain uses TRBV19 and TRBJ1-1, with D possibly being TRBD1 (6 bases). The clonotype originates from a human donor who donated a stem cell graft to a child with acute lymphoblastic leukemia. CDR3 coding DNA: TGTGCCAGTAGCCCTGACAGGCCGAACACTGAAGCTTTCTTT. Translating it yields CASSPDRPNTEAFF.